This TCR beta chain was retrieved from a study of T-cell memory formation after mild COVID-19. Study background: Largely donor-specific TCR clusters were found. Study observations and caveats: Clones that contracted from day 15 to 85 had balanced CD4/CD8; later expanders were CD4+ biased. For contracting clones, CD4+ ones sat mainly in CM and EM, CD8+ in EMRA. Cross-reactive memory appears to have joined, as suggested by some responding clones showing up in pre-infection memory.

About this clonotype: Its target is not known.

TCRdb re-analysed the 5' RACE reads in MiXCR, keeping a single row per CDR3 protein. The table records about 110,000 distinct CDR3 sequences, 15% to 20% of them present only once. The germline V gene has CDR1 SQVTM and CDR2 ANQGSEA. V dropped 3 bases and J dropped 5; count of bases not matched to a gene: 9. This CDR3 has 14 amino acids. The sequenced sample was PBMCs or a T cell subset sorted from them (not recorded which). The chain carries TRBV29-1 and TRBJ1-1; TRBD1 matches at 7 bases. The receptor comes from a man aged 18 to 30 who had mild COVID-19 (a few samples of this study predate the infection). Cell type and time point are not known. CDR3 region: CSVERGPGGTEAFF. Written as DNA, the CDR3 is TGCAGCGTTGAGAGGGGGCCCGGTGGAACTGAAGCTTTCTTT.